This T cell receptor (beta chain) originates from a study of radiation and T cells in renal cell carcinoma. On this clone: Its antigen is still unknown.

General study points: Pretreatment tumor biopsies were lacking, so baseline clonotypes are unknown. Top tumor clonotypes rose in blood 2 weeks post-radiation, then contracted.

The CDR3 spans 15 residues. The V end lost 0 bases, the J end lost 0 bases, and 7 bases lay between the germline ends. Germline CDR1 and CDR2: SGHNT and YYREEE (reference sequence). Generated by immunoSEQ multiplex PCR, the TCRdb table keeps only in-frame clones and is missing some. The sample has roughly 86,000 clones, roughly 80% seen once. The time point was: blood 4 weeks post-SBRT, at nephrectomy. Treatment reported: 15 Gy SBRT to primary tumor, nephrectomy 4 weeks later. Clear cell pathology was present in this patient's renal cell carcinoma. The TCR was taken from a man between 45 and 60 years old with renal cell carcinoma. The chain links TRBV5-4 to TRBJ2-1; no clear D gene. The sample was blood, taken from a patient whose treatment included radiotherapy and nephrectomy. The DNA of the CDR3 is TGTGCCAGCAGCTTGGCCTCCTCCTCCTACAATGAGCAGTTCTTC. This gives the protein CASSLASSSYNEQFF.